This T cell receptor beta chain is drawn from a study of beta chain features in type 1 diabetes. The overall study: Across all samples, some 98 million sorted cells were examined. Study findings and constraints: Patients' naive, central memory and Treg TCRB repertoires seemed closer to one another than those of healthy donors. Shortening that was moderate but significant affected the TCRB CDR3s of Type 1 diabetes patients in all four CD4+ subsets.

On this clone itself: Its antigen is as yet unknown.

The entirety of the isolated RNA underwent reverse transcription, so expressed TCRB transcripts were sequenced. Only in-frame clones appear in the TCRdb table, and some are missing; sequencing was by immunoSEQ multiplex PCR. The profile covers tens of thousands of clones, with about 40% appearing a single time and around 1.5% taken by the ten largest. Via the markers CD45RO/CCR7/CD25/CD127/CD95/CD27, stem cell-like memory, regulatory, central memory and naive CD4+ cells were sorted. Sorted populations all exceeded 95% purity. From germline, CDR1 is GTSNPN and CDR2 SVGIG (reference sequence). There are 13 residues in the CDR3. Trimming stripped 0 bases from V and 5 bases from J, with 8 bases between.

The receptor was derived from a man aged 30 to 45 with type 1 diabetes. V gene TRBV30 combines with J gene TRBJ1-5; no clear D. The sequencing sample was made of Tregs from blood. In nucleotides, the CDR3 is TGTGCCTGGAGTGTAGGGAGAGATCAGCCCCAGCATTTT. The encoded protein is CAWSVGRDQPQHF.